The entry below gives a single TCR beta chain sequence along with its context. Sequencing was performed with immunoSEQ multiplex PCR; in TCRdb, only in-frame clones are kept and a portion is missing. Of about 230,000 clones in the sample, about nine tenths were seen once. This specimen belongs to a study of blood T cell repertoires in COVID-19. Whole-study context: Sites in the United States, Italy and Spain provided acute and convalescent COVID-19 samples.

The junction had 4 bases not matched to a gene; V was cut back by 5 bases and J by 3 bases. The germline V gene encodes CDR1 MNHNS and CDR2 SASEGT. CDR3 length equals 15 residues. Seattle patient enrollment occurred during active infection, with longitudinal follow-up thereafter. This clonotype was sampled from a man between 45 and 60 years old with COVID-19, enrolled during active disease. Sequenced: peripheral blood. The chain is built from TRBV6-1 and TRBJ2-7, with 13 bases matching TRBD2. DNA for the CDR3: TGTGCCAGCAGTCAATGGACTAGCGGGAGCTACGAGCAGTACTTC. It yields the protein CASSQWTSGSYEQYF.